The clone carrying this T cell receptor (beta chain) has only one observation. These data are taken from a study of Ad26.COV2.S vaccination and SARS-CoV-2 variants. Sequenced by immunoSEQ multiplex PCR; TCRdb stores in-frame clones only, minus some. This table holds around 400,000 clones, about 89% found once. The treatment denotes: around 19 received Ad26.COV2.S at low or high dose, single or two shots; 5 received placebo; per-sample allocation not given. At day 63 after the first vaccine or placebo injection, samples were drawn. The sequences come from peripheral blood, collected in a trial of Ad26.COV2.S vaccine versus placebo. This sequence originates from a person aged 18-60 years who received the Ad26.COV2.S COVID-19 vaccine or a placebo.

The CDR3 here is CATTGPVGGGYTF. The DNA of the CDR3 is TGTGCCACCACCGGGCCTGTGGGTGGTGGCTACACCTTC. The genes are TRBV28 and TRBJ1-2; D unclear. The CDR3 extends over 13 amino acids. Germline lookup yields CDR1 MDHEN and CDR2 SYDVKM. The V end was cut by 10 bases, the J end by 7 bases, with 19 bases between.